These 21 T cell receptor beta chains share one sample of origin, sequenced in a study of blood T cell repertoires in COVID-19. Only in-frame clones appear in the TCRdb table, and some are missing; sequencing was by immunoSEQ multiplex PCR. Seen here are roughly 240,000 clones, more than 80% observed once, and the top ten hold about 1%. Sequencing was done on a sample of PBMCs or T cells enriched from blood (not recorded which). Every receptor here comes from a man aged 45 to 65 who had been exposed to COVID-19.

The chain couples TRBV12-5 to TRBJ2-3; the D is unclear. The V gene's germline CDR1 is LGHNT and CDR2 FRNRAP. Trimming removed 3 bases at V and 0 bases at J, with 10 bases between. The CDR3 has 15 amino acids. This CDR3 reads CASGFLSFSTDTQYF. CDR3 DNA sequence: TGTGCTAGTGGTTTCCTCAGTTTTAGCACAGATACGCAGTATTTT.

This chain links TRBV7-3 with TRBJ2-1; the match to TRBD2 covers 13 bases. Per the germline V gene, CDR1 is SGHTA and CDR2 is FQGTGA. Germline trimming cut 5 bases from V and 8 bases from J; bases unmatched to any gene: 3. The CDR3 sequence is 14 residues long. The CDR3 region has the DNA TGTGCCAGCAGCCGGACTAGCGGGAGTTATGAGCAGTTCTTC. Its translation is CASSRTSGSYEQFF.

The J gene is TRBJ2-5, the V gene TRBV6-5, with TRBD2 matching 13 bases. Germline loops: CDR1 MNHEY, CDR2 SVGAGI. The J segment lost 5 bases and the V segment lost 4 bases, leaving 7 bases of the junction unmatched. CDR3 size: 16 residues. Here the CDR3 reads CASSSTSGGAVETQYF. CDR3 nucleotide sequence: TGTGCCAGCAGTTCAACTAGCGGGGGGGCTGTGGAGACCCAGTACTTC.

The chain recombines TRBV5-5 with TRBJ2-5; no definite D call. V lost 4 bases and J 2 bases, leaving 24 bases between the germline ends. The CDR3 contains 18 residues. CDR1 and CDR2 (germline): SGHKS, YYEKEE (reference sequence). Here the CDR3 DNA reads TGTGCCAGCAGCCCAGAACTATTCAATCAACACTATCAAGAGACCCAGTACTTC. It is translated as CASSPELFNQHYQETQYF.

This chain links TRBV5-1 with TRBJ2-7; unclear D gene. Deletions cut 3 bases from V and 4 bases from J, with 11 bases between. The CDR3 runs to 13 residues. The V gene's germline CDR1 is SGHRS and CDR2 YFSETQ. Here the CDR3 reads CASSYLELYEQYF. The CDR3, as DNA: TGCGCCAGCAGCTATTTAGAACTATACGAGCAGTACTTC.

This rearrangement joins TRBV7-9 to TRBJ1-3, with a possible D match to TRBD1 (6 bases). V was clipped by 1 base and J by 2 bases, with 9 bases between them. CDR3 length equals 15 residues. Germline CDR1 SEHNR, CDR2 FQNEAQ (reference sequence). CDR3 DNA sequence: TGTGCCAGCAGCTTAGAACAGGGTGCTGGAAACACCATATATTTT. It encodes CASSLEQGAGNTIYF.

The chain uses TRBV3-1 (or the pseudogene TRBV3-2) and TRBJ2-7; 11 bases agree with TRBD2. CDR3 length equals 15 residues. Germline V gene data show CDR1 as LGHDT and CDR2 as YNNKEL (reference sequence). With 4 bases clipped from V and 3 bases from J, the junction kept 5 bases outside the gene matches. This CDR3 is CASSLTSGGYYEQYF. CDR3 sequence (DNA): TGTGCCAGCAGCCTTACTAGCGGGGGCTACTACGAGCAGTACTTC.

A remark on this clone: The same CDR3 is also encoded by other DNA sequences in this sample. The V gene is TRBV5-1, the J gene TRBJ2-1; TRBD2 agrees at 9 bases. Looked up from germline, CDR1 is SGHRS and CDR2 is YFSETQ. The CDR3 runs to 15 residues. Trimming at V came to 3 bases and at J to 1 base, leaving 2 bases not matched to a gene. The CDR3 DNA follows: TGCGCCAGCAGCTCTCTAGCGGGGTCCTACAATGAGCAGTTCTTC. Encoded protein: CASSSLAGSYNEQFF.

The rearrangement uses TRBV30 and TRBJ1-1, with 12 bases aligning to TRBD1. Per the germline V gene, CDR1 is GTSNPN and CDR2 is SVGIG (reference sequence). After removal of 1 base from V and 5 bases from J, the junction contained 5 bases not matched to a gene. This CDR3 spans 15 amino acids. CDR3 in amino acids: CAWSGDRGQGTEAFF. The CDR3 nucleotides read TGTGCCTGGAGTGGGGACAGGGGGCAAGGGACTGAAGCTTTCTTT.

The chain combines TRBV7-9 with TRBJ2-5, with 9 bases fitting TRBD1. The CDR3 runs to 16 residues. V shed 5 bases, J shed 0 bases, and the junction held 7 bases outside the gene matches. In germline, CDR1 is SEHNR, CDR2 FQNEAQ (reference sequence). In DNA, the CDR3 is TGTGCCAGCAGCCCAGACAGGGGGTCGTACCAAGAGACCCAGTACTTC. Its translation is CASSPDRGSYQETQYF.

The rearrangement links TRBV11-3 to TRBJ2-7; D perhaps matches TRBD2 (6 bases). Trimming stripped 1 base from V and 0 bases from J, with 13 bases between. CDR3 length equals 16 residues. Germline CDR1 SGHNT, CDR2 YENEEA. CDR3 DNA: TGTGCCAGCAGCTTAGCTGGGACTCCACGCTCCTACGAGCAGTACGTC. Encoded protein: CASSLAGTPRSYEQYV.

The chain combines TRBV28 with TRBJ1-5, with 7 bases fitting TRBD1. The trim removed 1 base at V and 2 bases at J, leaving 2 bases unmatched. Germline V CDR1 and CDR2: MDHEN, SYDVKM. The CDR3 length is 15 residues. CDR3 loop: CASSLSGTGNQPQHF. DNA for the CDR3: TGTGCCAGCAGTTTATCCGGGACAGGCAATCAGCCCCAGCATTTT.

Here the CDR3 reads CASSLALMGTPQETQYF. The CDR3, as DNA: TGTGCCAGCAGCTTAGCTCTTATGGGGACTCCACAAGAGACCCAGTACTTC. The chain links TRBV7-2 to TRBJ2-5; maybe TRBD2 (6 bases). CDR1 SGHTA and CDR2 FQGNSA come from the germline V gene. This CDR3 has 17 amino acids. V lost 0 bases, J lost 2 bases, and 16 bases lay in between. Full variable domain (outside the CDR3, taken from reference TRBV7-2 and TRBJ2-5): GAGVSQSPSNKVTEKGKDVELRCDPISGHTALYWYRQSLGQGLEFLIYFQGNSAPDKSGLPSDRFSAERTGGSVSTLTIQRTQQEDSAVYLCASSLALMGTPQETQYFGPGTRLLVL.

The chain couples TRBV5-1 to TRBJ1-6, with a weak D call TRBD1 (5 bases). The CDR3 spans 15 residues. Germline V CDR1 and CDR2: SGHRS, YFSETQ. V lost 0 bases and J 8 bases, leaving 12 bases between the germline ends. CDR3 protein: CASSLEAREDSPLHF. The DNA of the CDR3 is TGCGCCAGCAGCTTGGAGGCCAGGGAGGATTCACCCCTCCACTTT.

This chain uses TRBV2 with TRBJ1-6; D may be TRBD1 (6 bases). V lost 1 base, J lost 9 bases, and 10 bases lay in between. The CDR3 has 14 amino acids. Germline CDR1 and CDR2: SNHLY and FYNNEI. The CDR3 DNA reads TGTGCCAGCAGTGAAGGCGGACAGCCTTCACCCCTCCACTTT. Encoded protein: CASSEGGQPSPLHF.

The chain employs TRBV27 and TRBJ2-5; 14 nucleotides line up with TRBD2. Germline CDR1 reads MNHEY; CDR2 reads SMNVEV (reference sequence). This CDR3 contains 18 residues. The ends lost 2 bases at V and 5 bases at J; junction bases unmatched: 10. The CDR3 protein is CASSLRLAGGPVSETQYF. CDR3 coding DNA: TGTGCCAGCAGTTTAAGACTAGCGGGGGGGCCAGTATCCGAGACCCAGTACTTC.

This clone was picked up one time. The rearrangement joins TRBV19 to TRBJ1-5, with 11 bases fitting TRBD1. CDR1 is LNHDA and CDR2 is SQIVND in the germline V gene (reference sequence). Trimming took 5 bases from V and 1 from J; bases not matched to a gene: 13. The CDR3 is made up of 19 amino acids. In nucleotides, the CDR3 is TGTGCCAGTAGTCCGACCGGGACAGGGGGTCTTAGGAGCAATCAGCCCCAGCATTTT. Residues: CASSPTGTGGLRSNQPQHF.

V gene TRBV5-1 combines with J gene TRBJ2-7; D gene ambiguous. CDR3 length equals 14 residues. V gave up 4 bases and J gave up 2 bases, with 13 bases separating them. The germline V gene has CDR1 SGHRS and CDR2 YFSETQ. DNA for the CDR3: TGCGCCAGCAGCCGGGTACCTTCCGCCTACGAGCAGTACTTC. Encoded protein: CASSRVPSAYEQYF.

The table lists this clone with a count of one. The chain uses TRBV5-1 and TRBJ2-1; TRBD2 agrees at 8 bases. The germline gives CDR1 SGHRS, CDR2 YFSETQ. Trimming removed 4 bases from V and 4 bases from J; junction bases left unmatched: 13. The CDR3 contains 17 residues. CDR3 in amino acids: CASSVGLTSGSYNEQFF. The CDR3 DNA is TGCGCCAGCAGCGTCGGTCTTACTAGCGGATCTTACAATGAGCAGTTCTTC.

The chain links TRBV12-3 or TRBV12-4 to TRBJ1-2; D might be TRBD1 (6 bases). V shed 5 bases and J shed 13 bases, with 20 bases lying between them. The CDR3 is 13 residues long. The CDR3 coding sequence is TGTGCCAGCAGTATGGGGACACCTGTTTCTGTCACCTTC. This gives the protein CASSMGTPVSVTF.

The chain is built from TRBV24-1 and TRBJ1-1, with TRBD1 identical over 7 bases. J gave up 12 bases and V 4 bases, and 7 bases lay outside the gene matches. Germline CDR1 reads KGHDR; CDR2 reads SFDVKD. CDR3 length equals 12 residues. CDR3 nucleotides: TGTGCCACCAGTGACGGGACAGCTCCGACTTTCTTT. This gives the protein CATSDGTAPTFF.